What follows are 16 T cell receptor beta chains derived from one specimen sequenced in a study of identical twins. TCRdb re-analysed the 5' RACE reads in MiXCR, keeping a single row per CDR3 protein. The table records around 1.7 million distinct CDR3 sequences, less than 40% of them present only once. The sample taken for sequencing was cord blood. The receptor source for this set is a newborn girl in good health.

The rearrangement uses TRBV4-2 and TRBJ1-5; 7 bases map to TRBD1. V dropped 0 bases and J dropped 4; count of bases not matched to a gene: 9. The CDR3 consists of 17 residues. The germline V gene encodes CDR1 LGHNA and CDR2 YNFKEQ. This CDR3 is CASSQENGGTVNQPQHF. The CDR3 bases are TGTGCCAGCAGCCAAGAAAACGGAGGGACAGTTAATCAGCCCCAGCATTTT.

There are many counts of this clonotype. The V and J genes are TRBV27 and TRBJ2-1; D is possibly TRBD2 (6 bases). V lost 6 bases, J lost 1 base, and 13 bases lay in between. Per germline, CDR1 MNHEY and CDR2 SMNVEV (reference sequence). The CDR3 contains 15 residues. The CDR3 is CASSPQSGSYNEQFF. The CDR3 bases are TGTGCCAGCAGCCCTCAAAGCGGGTCCTACAATGAGCAGTTCTTC.

This clonotype was observed a handful of times. The rearrangement uses TRBV7-2 and TRBJ2-5; 11 nucleotides align to TRBD2. Trimming took 2 bases from V and 0 from J; bases not matched to a gene: 14. The CDR3 extends over 20 amino acids. Germline V gene sequence: CDR1 SGHTA, CDR2 FQGNSA. Here the CDR3 reads CASSLRGLAGGLWYQETQYF. For the CDR3, the DNA is TGTGCCAGCAGCTTAAGGGGTCTAGCGGGGGGCCTCTGGTACCAAGAGACCCAGTACTTC.

The chain carries TRBV19 and TRBJ1-5; 11 bases are shared with TRBD1. This CDR3 has 17 residues. With 3 bases clipped from V and 0 bases from J, the junction kept 4 bases outside the gene matches. Germline CDR1 is LNHDA and CDR2 is SQIVND (reference sequence). The chain's CDR3 is CASSIRTGGRSNQPQHF. DNA of the CDR3: TGTGCCAGTAGTATCCGGACAGGGGGCCGTAGCAATCAGCCCCAGCATTTT.

CDR3 region: CASSFSRELVRFTGELFF. Written as DNA, the CDR3 is TGTGCCAGCAGCTTCAGCCGAGAACTAGTGCGATTCACCGGGGAGCTGTTTTTT. The rearrangement uses TRBV7-9 and TRBJ2-2; D is possibly TRBD2 (5 bases). Deletions cut 3 bases from V and 4 bases from J, with 21 bases between. Germline V gives CDR1 SEHNR, CDR2 FQNEAQ (reference sequence). CDR3 length equals 18 residues.

This clonotype was detected only a few times. The chain is built from TRBV4-2 and TRBJ1-5; 7 bases map to TRBD1. From germline, CDR1 is LGHNA and CDR2 YNFKEQ. V lost 1 base and J lost 4; bases outside the gene matches: 4. The CDR3 consists of 15 residues. CDR3 sequence reads: CASSQAPGGNQPQHF. CDR3 DNA sequence: TGTGCCAGCAGCCAAGCCCCAGGGGGAAATCAGCCCCAGCATTTT.

The rearrangement uses TRBV5-1 and TRBJ2-5; D call uncertain. Near its end, the DNA agrees better with TRBJ2-7, so the J call may be wrong. Per germline, CDR1 SGHRS and CDR2 YFSETQ. The CDR3 has 15 amino acids. The CDR3 DNA follows: TGCGCCAGCAGCTTATCACGACTCGCGATTACCGAGCAGTACTTC. Protein product: CASSLSRLAITEQYF.

V gene TRBV9 combines with J gene TRBJ2-3, with D perhaps TRBD1 (5 bases). Germline V gene lookup returns CDR1 SGDLS and CDR2 YYNGEE. CDR3 size: 14 residues. The V and J ends lost 0 bases and 3 bases respectively, with 8 bases between them. The chain's CDR3 is CASSVAKGTDTQYF. CDR3 in DNA: TGTGCCAGCAGCGTAGCTAAGGGGACAGATACGCAGTATTTT.

The chain employs TRBV2 and TRBJ2-2; D remains unclear. V lost 6 bases and J lost 5, with 7 bases in between. The germline CDR1 and CDR2 sequences are SNHLY and FYNNEI. This CDR3 contains 12 residues. DNA of the CDR3: TGTGCCAGCAGACCCCCAACCGGGGAGCTGTTTTTT. Protein product: CASRPPTGELFF.

This clonotype came up a few times. The gene calls are TRBV7-9 and TRBJ2-3; a possible D gene is TRBD2 (5 bases). The V and J ends lost 2 bases and 0 bases respectively, with 12 bases between them. There are 16 residues in the CDR3. Germline lookup yields CDR1 SEHNR and CDR2 FQNEAQ (reference sequence). As DNA, the CDR3 is TGTGCCAGCAGCTTAACCTGGACTGCCAGCACAGATACGCAGTATTTT. It translates to CASSLTWTASTDTQYF.

The table lists this clonotype with a count of one. J is TRBJ2-1 and V is TRBV11-2; D not certain. This CDR3 contains 13 residues. CDR1 SGHAT and CDR2 FQNNGV come from the germline V gene. V was shortened by 5 bases and J by 5 bases, with 10 bases between the two germline ends. CDR3 nucleotide sequence: TGTGCCAGCAGCCTCATGCCCCACAATGAGCAGTTCTTC. Translation: CASSLMPHNEQFF.

A note on this clonotype: One end of the junction does not line up with germline, which may come from a read error. The gene calls are TRBV24-1 and TRBJ2-1; no definite D call. The CDR3 spans 11 residues. CDR1 and CDR2 (germline): KGHDR, SFDVKD. CDR3 nucleotide sequence: TGTGCCACCAGCTCCTACAATGGGCAGTTCTTC. Residues: CATSSYNGQFF.

The V and J genes are TRBV7-2 and TRBJ2-3, with D perhaps matching TRBD1 or TRBD2 (8 bases each). Germline V gene lookup returns CDR1 SGHTA and CDR2 FQGNSA. Trimming removed 2 bases at V and 1 base at J, with 25 bases between. This CDR3 comprises 20 residues. CDR3 protein: CASSLTGGGTRSPRTDTQYF. The CDR3 coding sequence is TGTGCCAGCAGCTTAACAGGGGGGGGGACTAGAAGCCCTCGCACAGATACGCAGTATTTT. Full variable domain (outside the CDR3, taken from reference TRBV7-2 and TRBJ2-3): GAGVSQSPSNKVTEKGKDVELRCDPISGHTALYWYRQSLGQGLEFLIYFQGNSAPDKSGLPSDRFSAERTGGSVSTLTIQRTQQEDSAVYLCASSLTGGGTRSPRTDTQYFGPGTRLTVL.

The chain couples TRBV20-1 to TRBJ2-3, with 10 bases fitting TRBD2. CDR1 is DFQATT and CDR2 is SNEGSKA in the germline V gene (reference sequence). This CDR3 contains 15 residues. The J segment lost 2 bases and the V segment lost 4 bases, leaving 6 bases of the junction unmatched. In DNA form, the CDR3 reads TGCAGTGCTATTACTAGCGGGGTCGCCACAGATACGCAGTATTTT. This gives the protein CSAITSGVATDTQYF.

This clonotype has only a few counts. The gene calls are TRBV10-3 and TRBJ1-2, with 8 bases identical to TRBD1. Germline trimming cut 6 bases from V and 7 bases from J; bases unmatched to any gene: 7. CDR3 length: 13 amino acids. Germline V gene lookup returns CDR1 ENHRY and CDR2 SYGVKD. CDR3 bases: TGTGCCATCAGCCTGACAGGGGAGGGTGGCTACACCTTC. Its translation is CAISLTGEGGYTF.

J is TRBJ2-2 and V is TRBV20-1; tentative D call: TRBD2 (6 bases). V was pared by 5 bases and J by 4 bases, with 14 bases between. This CDR3 is built from 14 residues. Per the germline V gene, CDR1 is DFQATT and CDR2 is SNEGSKA (reference sequence). The CDR3 DNA follows: TGCAGTGCTCTTGGGGGAGGTGCCACCGGGGAGCTGTTTTTT. This translates into CSALGGGATGELFF.